These 22 T cell receptor beta chains were all obtained from the same sample, sequenced in a study of cytomegalovirus exposure and HLA in healthy donors (dated 2017 in TCRdb). Library preparation used the immunoSEQ multiplex PCR assay. For the multiplex PCR, a mixture combining 60 forward primers for TCR Vbeta segments and 13 reverse primers for TCR Jbeta segments was used. The clones in this table, taken by TCRdb from immuneACCESS, are in-frame only. Not every clone is retained; where verified, under half of the shortfall comes from an unresolved V gene, and the cause of the rest is unknown. The sample profile shows 100,000 to 150,000 clones; 70% to 90% of them were found once. Less than 2% of the sample comes from the top ten. Sequencing used PBMCs. These receptors originate from a man aged 40-50 years in good health and CMV-seronegative.

The CDR3 sequence: CASSLEGQASYEQYF. The CDR3 DNA is TGCGCCAGCAGCTTGGAGGGACAGGCCTCCTACGAGCAGTACTTC. The chain combines TRBV5-1 with TRBJ2-7; 8 bases are shared with TRBD1. Unmatched junction bases numbered 2, after V lost 0 bases and J lost 0 bases. The CDR3 runs to 15 residues. The germline V gene has CDR1 SGHRS and CDR2 YFSETQ.

In this sample, this clone turned up once. The J gene is TRBJ2-7, the V gene TRBV7-6; TRBD1 agrees at 10 bases. V lost 5 bases to trimming and J lost 2 bases; unmatched junction nucleotides: 6. Germline CDR1 reads SGHVS; CDR2 reads FNYEAQ. The CDR3 covers 15 residues. CDR3 coding DNA: TGTGCCAGCAGCACCGGGACAGGGGTTGCCTACGAGCAGTACTTC. It codes for CASSTGTGVAYEQYF.

The chain is built from TRBV5-6 and TRBJ2-1; 13 positions match TRBD2. V lost 4 bases, J lost 0 bases, and 10 bases stayed unmatched. The CDR3 runs 19 residues. Germline V gene sequence: CDR1 SGHDT, CDR2 YYEEEE. Here the CDR3 reads CASSPPGLAGTLSYNEQFF. The CDR3 coding sequence is TGTGCCAGCAGCCCTCCGGGACTAGCGGGAACCCTCTCCTACAATGAGCAGTTCTTC.

For this clone: At one end the junction does not follow the germline gene, possibly because of a read error. V and J are TRBV5-1 and TRBJ2-5; D is uncertain. The J call may be faulty, since TRBJ2-7 better matches the DNA end. The CDR3 length is 15 residues. Germline CDR1 and CDR2: SGHRS and YFSETQ. CDR3 DNA: TGCGCCAGCAGCTTGTTATGGAGTCCCTCCGACGAGCAGTACTTC. Encoded protein: CASSLLWSPSDEQYF.

This chain joins TRBV5-1 and TRBJ2-5; tentatively, D is TRBD1 (6 bases). The CDR3 length is 16 residues. Germline V gene sequence: CDR1 SGHRS, CDR2 YFSETQ. V lost 0 bases to trimming and J lost 4 bases, with 16 bases between them. This CDR3 is CASSLAGSVGGETQYF. For the CDR3, the DNA is TGCGCCAGCAGCTTGGCAGGGTCAGTAGGGGGAGAGACCCAGTACTTC.

The chain recombines TRBV27 with TRBJ2-5; D is possibly TRBD1 (6 bases). Germline assignment: CDR1 MNHEY and CDR2 SMNVEV (reference sequence). Trimming pared 0 bases from V and 1 base from J, leaving 9 bases between. This CDR3 contains 15 residues. The CDR3 here is CASSLSRGSQETQYF. The DNA for the CDR3 is TGTGCCAGCAGTTTATCAAGGGGGTCCCAAGAGACCCAGTACTTC.

The rearrangement joins TRBV7-8 to TRBJ2-1; D not certain. V was trimmed by 5 bases and J by 6 bases, leaving 14 bases between them. The CDR3 covers 14 residues. CDR1 is SGHVS and CDR2 is FQNEAQ in the germline V gene. The DNA for the CDR3 is TGTGCCAGCAGCCGCCGACTCCTGGCCAATGAGCAGTTCTTC. Its translation is CASSRRLLANEQFF.

The chain has TRBV6-5 and TRBJ2-7; perhaps TRBD2 as D (6 bases). CDR1 is MNHEY and CDR2 is SVGAGI in the germline V gene. V gave up 10 bases and J gave up 1 base, with 14 bases separating them. The length of the CDR3 is 13 residues. CDR3 amino acids: CATRDSISYEQYF. The CDR3 bases are TGTGCCACCCGGGACTCCATATCCTACGAGCAGTACTTC.

This chain joins TRBV19 and TRBJ1-6; TRBD1 agrees at 11 bases. This CDR3 region has 15 residues. Germline CDR1 reads LNHDA; CDR2 reads SQIVND (reference sequence). The trim removed 6 bases at V and 9 bases at J, leaving 7 bases unmatched. In nucleotides, the CDR3 is TGTGCCAGTAGCTGGACAGGGGGCGCATCTTCACCCCTCCACTTT. Translated, it gives CASSWTGGASSPLHF. The full variable domain, completed using reference TRBV19 and TRBJ1-6, is DGGITQSPKYLFRKEGQNVTLSCEQNLNHDAMYWYRQDPGQGLRLIYYSQIVNDFQKGDIAEGYSVSREKKESFPLTVTSAQKNPTAFYLCASSWTGGASSPLHFGNGTRLTVT.

J is TRBJ2-7 and V is TRBV19; D is undetermined. Trimming took 1 base from V and 1 from J, leaving 5 bases between them. CDR3 length: 13 amino acids. Germline lookup yields CDR1 LNHDA and CDR2 SQIVND (reference sequence). The CDR3 DNA sequence: TGTGCCAGTAGTATAGCCAGTTCCTACGAGCAGTACTTC. It specifies CASSIASSYEQYF. Using reference TRBV19 and TRBJ2-7 for the parts outside the CDR3, the full variable domain is DGGITQSPKYLFRKEGQNVTLSCEQNLNHDAMYWYRQDPGQGLRLIYYSQIVNDFQKGDIAEGYSVSREKKESFPLTVTSAQKNPTAFYLCASSIASSYEQYFGPGTRLTVT.

The rearrangement links TRBV7-3 to TRBJ2-1, with a possible D match to TRBD1 (7 bases). This CDR3 has 16 amino acids. Germline V gene data show CDR1 as SGHTA and CDR2 as FQGTGA. V shed 2 bases and J shed 0 bases, with 11 bases lying between them. The CDR3 here is CASSLWGDSSYNEQFF. As DNA, the CDR3 is TGTGCCAGCAGCTTATGGGGGGACAGCTCCTACAATGAGCAGTTCTTC.

CDR3 nucleotide sequence: TGTGCCAGCAGTTTAGGACAGGACGGCTCGACCCAGTACTTC. It translates to CASSLGQDGSTQYF. The chain carries TRBV28 and TRBJ2-5, with 7 positions matching TRBD1. The V gene end was trimmed by 2 bases and the J gene end by 7 bases; junction bases not matched to a gene: 7. Germline V CDR1 and CDR2: MDHEN, SYDVKM. There are 14 residues in the CDR3.

J is TRBJ1-2 and V is TRBV18; weak D call: TRBD1 (5 bases). Trimming took off 2 bases at V and 7 bases at J, with 14 bases between the two ends. Germline loops: CDR1 KGHSH, CDR2 LQKENI. This CDR3 is built from 14 residues. The CDR3 DNA follows: TGTGCCAGCTCACCAATATCAGTGGGGCCTGGCTACACCTTC. It is translated as CASSPISVGPGYTF.

V is TRBV28 and J is TRBJ2-7, with 8 bases aligning to TRBD2. V gave up 3 bases and J gave up 3 bases; unmatched junction bases: 7. The CDR3 length is 15 residues. Germline V gives CDR1 MDHEN, CDR2 SYDVKM. The CDR3 loop is CASSLVGTRRYEQYF. The CDR3 DNA follows: TGTGCCAGCAGTTTGGTTGGGACTAGACGCTACGAGCAGTACTTC.

This clone was seen a handful of times. This chain connects TRBV4-3 to TRBJ1-3; the D gene is possibly TRBD1 (6 bases). Germline lookup yields CDR1 LGHNA and CDR2 YSLEER. The V and J ends lost 3 bases and 4 bases respectively, with 10 bases between them. The CDR3 loop spans 14 amino acids. The CDR3 region is CASSHRGEGNTIYF. The CDR3 nucleotides are TGCGCCAGCAGCCACAGGGGTGAGGGAAACACCATATATTTT.

The chain links TRBV9 to TRBJ2-7; a weak D match, TRBD2 (5 bases). V was trimmed by 4 bases and J by 0 bases, leaving 8 bases between them. The CDR3 is 13 residues long. Germline V gene sequence: CDR1 SGDLS, CDR2 YYNGEE. CDR3 nucleotide sequence: TGTGCCAGCAGCTTCGGGGTCTCCTACGAGCAGTACTTC. This gives the protein CASSFGVSYEQYF.

The chain has TRBV27 and TRBJ2-5; TRBD2 matches at 7 bases. The DNA end favors TRBJ2-7, so the J call may be wrong. The CDR3 totals 15 residues. Germline V gene data show CDR1 as MNHEY and CDR2 as SMNVEV (reference sequence). The CDR3 is CASSTLAESSYEQYF. The CDR3 DNA reads as TGTGCCAGCAGTACGCTAGCGGAAAGTTCCTACGAGCAGTACTTC.

This sequence joins TRBV5-1 and TRBJ2-4; D perhaps matches TRBD1 (6 bases). The V end was cut by 3 bases, the J end by 3 bases, with 28 bases between. CDR3 size: 20 residues. CDR1 is SGHRS, CDR2 YFSETQ, per germline. CDR3 in DNA: TGCGCCAGCAGCTATCCGGGTACAGGGCGGGCAGATGGAGGCAAAAACATTCAGTACTTC. As protein: CASSYPGTGRADGGKNIQYF.

The chain joins TRBV10-3 to TRBJ1-1; no reliable D call. From germline, CDR1 is ENHRY and CDR2 SYGVKD. The CDR3 extends over 13 amino acids. With 7 bases removed from V and 0 bases from J, the gap between germline ends came to 9 bases. CDR3: CAINPTLNTEAFF. The CDR3 DNA reads as TGTGCCATCAACCCGACACTGAACACTGAAGCTTTCTTT.

J is TRBJ1-6 and V is TRBV11-2; D gene uncertain. The CDR3 sequence is 15 residues long. Deletions cut 2 bases from V and 7 bases from J, with 12 bases between. The germline gives CDR1 SGHAT, CDR2 FQNNGV. The CDR3 is CASSLLGLFNSPLHF. CDR3 bases: TGTGCCAGCAGCTTACTCGGTCTTTTCAATTCACCCCTCCACTTT.

J is TRBJ2-7 and V is TRBV5-1; possibly TRBD1 for D (5 bases). V was pared by 0 bases and J by 5 bases, with 9 bases between. In germline, CDR1 is SGHRS, CDR2 YFSETQ. This CDR3 is 13 amino acids long. CDR3 DNA: TGCGCCAGCAGCTTGGGACAGAATCACGAGCAGTACTTC. Translating gives CASSLGQNHEQYF.

This chain joins TRBV19 and TRBJ2-4; TRBD2 matches at 7 bases. The CDR3 consists of 17 residues. Germline V gene sequence: CDR1 LNHDA, CDR2 SQIVND (reference sequence). The V and J ends lost 5 bases and 0 bases, in that order; junction bases with no gene match: 10. As DNA, the CDR3 is TGTGCCAGTAGTCCCCCTTGGGAGGGGTTAGCCAAAAACATTCAGTACTTC. Translation: CASSPPWEGLAKNIQYF.